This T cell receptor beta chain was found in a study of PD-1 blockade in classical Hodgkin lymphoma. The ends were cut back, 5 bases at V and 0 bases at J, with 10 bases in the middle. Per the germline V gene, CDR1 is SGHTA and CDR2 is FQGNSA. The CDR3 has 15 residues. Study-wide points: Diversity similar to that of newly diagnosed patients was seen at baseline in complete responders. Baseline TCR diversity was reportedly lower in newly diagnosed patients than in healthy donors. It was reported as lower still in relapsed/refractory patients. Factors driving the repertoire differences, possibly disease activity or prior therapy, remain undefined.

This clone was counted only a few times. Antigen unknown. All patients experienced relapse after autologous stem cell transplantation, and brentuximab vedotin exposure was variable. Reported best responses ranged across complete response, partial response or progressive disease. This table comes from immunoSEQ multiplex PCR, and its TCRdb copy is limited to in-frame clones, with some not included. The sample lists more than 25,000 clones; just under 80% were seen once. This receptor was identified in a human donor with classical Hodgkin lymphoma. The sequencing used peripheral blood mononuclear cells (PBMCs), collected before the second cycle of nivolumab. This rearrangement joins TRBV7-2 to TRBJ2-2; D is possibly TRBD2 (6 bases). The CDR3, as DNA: TGTGCCAGCAGCGGATCGGGAGCGAACACCGGGGAGCTGTTTTTT. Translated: CASSGSGANTGELFF.